Listed below are T cell receptor beta chains from one sample, sequenced in a study of T cells in Graves' hyperthyroidism and ophthalmopathy. TCRdb used MiXCR to reprocess the multiplex PCR reads, holding one entry per CDR3 protein. The profile shows some 250,000 distinct CDR3 sequences, 13% to 15% of them singletons. The material sequenced was blood. All receptors come from a woman aged 45 to 65 with Graves' hyperthyroidism that later progressed to Graves' ophthalmopathy. Both conserved end residues are part of each CDR3. D genes are given only for firm matches. Clone size appears in some rows only: once, few, many, or a class for an expanded clone.

J gene: TRBJ2-3; clone size: many; V gene: TRBV29-1; D gene: TRBD2; CDR3 protein: CSGRSTSSDTQYF
J gene: TRBJ2-7; clone size: many; V gene: TRBV29-1; D gene: TRBD2; CDR3 protein: CSAGVNREGEQYF
J gene: TRBJ2-5; clone size: few; V gene: TRBV19; D gene: TRBD1; CDR3 protein: CASRDRQQETQYF
J gene: TRBJ2-7; clone size: .; V gene: TRBV30; D gene: .; CDR3 protein: CAWSLGLVHEQYF
J gene: TRBJ2-3; clone size: few; V gene: TRBV5-6; D gene: .; CDR3 protein: CASSLFRASATDTQYF
J gene: TRBJ2-7; clone size: few; V gene: TRBV24-1; D gene: TRBD2; CDR3 protein: CATSEAPGGQGPPYEQYF
J gene: TRBJ2-5; clone size: many; V gene: TRBV5-1; D gene: TRBD1; CDR3 protein: CASSLGQGDQETQYF
J gene: TRBJ1-2; clone size: few; V gene: TRBV20-1; D gene: .; CDR3 protein: CSARSDRSNYGYTF
J gene: TRBJ2-5; clone size: many; V gene: TRBV5-1; D gene: TRBD2; CDR3 protein: CASTLWASGRSQETQYF
J gene: TRBJ2-5; clone size: once; V gene: TRBV18; D gene: TRBD2; CDR3 protein: CASSLPAGGPRETQYF
J gene: TRBJ1-1; clone size: .; V gene: TRBV4-2; D gene: .; CDR3 protein: CASSQVVLRGKKTEAFF
J gene: TRBJ2-7; clone size: .; V gene: TRBV10-2; D gene: .; CDR3 protein: CASSERLGPYEQYF
J gene: TRBJ1-6; clone size: few; V gene: TRBV5-6; D gene: .; CDR3 protein: CASSLGTNSPLHF
J gene: TRBJ2-1; clone size: many; V gene: TRBV13; D gene: TRBD2; CDR3 protein: CASSLGAGLAGGLTYNEQFF
J gene: TRBJ1-5; clone size: .; V gene: TRBV6-2/TRBV6-3; D gene: .; CDR3 protein: CASSYSRGNFAQPQHF
J gene: TRBJ2-4; clone size: few; V gene: TRBV28; D gene: .; CDR3 protein: CASSLYKAEGSYF
J gene: TRBJ2-1; clone size: few; V gene: TRBV6-1; D gene: .; CDR3 protein: CASSERVQRAYNEQFF
J gene: TRBJ1-1; clone size: many; V gene: TRBV30; D gene: .; CDR3 protein: CAWSKRGTEAFF
J gene: TRBJ2-7; clone size: many; V gene: TRBV25-1; D gene: .; CDR3 protein: CASRGSPYEQYF
J gene: TRBJ2-7; clone size: many; V gene: TRBV18; D gene: .; CDR3 protein: CASSPGGLEGLEQYF
J gene: TRBJ2-5; clone size: once; V gene: TRBV7-2; D gene: TRBD1; CDR3 protein: CASSKRDRGKETQYF
J gene: TRBJ1-2; clone size: .; V gene: TRBV19; D gene: .; CDR3 protein: CASSSLQDSDYGYTF
J gene: TRBJ1-1; clone size: .; V gene: TRBV11-2; D gene: .; CDR3 protein: CASSLLTGRNTEAFF
J gene: TRBJ2-2; clone size: many; V gene: TRBV28; D gene: TRBD1; CDR3 protein: CASSLFLGQGAGELFF
J gene: TRBJ2-3; clone size: many; V gene: TRBV24-1; D gene: .; CDR3 protein: CATSDPGQPSTDTQYF
J gene: TRBJ2-1; clone size: many; V gene: TRBV5-1; D gene: .; CDR3 protein: CASSPLGLASYNEQFF
J gene: TRBJ2-7; clone size: .; V gene: TRBV5-6; D gene: .; CDR3 protein: CASSLGSSLVGLTYEQYF
J gene: TRBJ2-4; clone size: .; V gene: TRBV28; D gene: TRBD2; CDR3 protein: CASSSLGLVQVGNIQYF
J gene: TRBJ1-2; clone size: .; V gene: TRBV28; D gene: TRBD1; CDR3 protein: CASTRRDRGRGYTF
J gene: TRBJ2-3; clone size: few; V gene: TRBV7-9; D gene: .; CDR3 protein: CASRTTSTDTQYF
J gene: TRBJ2-7; clone size: .; V gene: TRBV25-1; D gene: .; CDR3 protein: CASSERIGLSYEQYF
J gene: TRBJ2-1; clone size: many; V gene: TRBV6-1; D gene: TRBD1; CDR3 protein: CAIRRQGAYNEQFF
J gene: TRBJ1-1; clone size: many; V gene: TRBV20-1; D gene: TRBD1; CDR3 protein: CSARDQGVNTEAFF
J gene: TRBJ2-3; clone size: few; V gene: TRBV4-2; D gene: TRBD2; CDR3 protein: CASSQEEASGGRAQYF
J gene: TRBJ1-3; clone size: many; V gene: TRBV12-3/TRBV12-4; D gene: .; CDR3 protein: CASSLASSYSGNTIYF
J gene: TRBJ2-7; clone size: many; V gene: TRBV6-1; D gene: .; CDR3 protein: CASTRVGSYEQYF
J gene: TRBJ2-2; clone size: many; V gene: TRBV11-3; D gene: .; CDR3 protein: CASSLMGHSGTGELFF
J gene: TRBJ2-7; clone size: many; V gene: TRBV3-1; D gene: TRBD2; CDR3 protein: CASSQPGLAGVNEQYF
J gene: TRBJ1-1; clone size: many; V gene: TRBV27; D gene: .; CDR3 protein: CASSLYHMNTEAFF
J gene: TRBJ1-1; clone size: .; V gene: TRBV6-6; D gene: .; CDR3 protein: CASSYSGGMNTEAFF
J gene: TRBJ1-3; clone size: many; V gene: TRBV7-9; D gene: .; CDR3 protein: CASSSGGGTDSGNTIYF
J gene: TRBJ1-1; clone size: many; V gene: TRBV12-5; D gene: TRBD1; CDR3 protein: CASGLVGQGSLRDTEAFF
J gene: TRBJ2-1; clone size: many; V gene: TRBV7-3; D gene: TRBD2; CDR3 protein: CASSLGGDLEQFF
J gene: TRBJ2-7; clone size: .; V gene: TRBV27; D gene: .; CDR3 protein: CASTSLGRVAAYGQYF
J gene: TRBJ2-3; clone size: .; V gene: TRBV20-1; D gene: TRBD2; CDR3 protein: CSADSGAGGHTTQYF
J gene: TRBJ2-7; clone size: many; V gene: TRBV28; D gene: .; CDR3 protein: CASSSLAREQYF
J gene: TRBJ2-7; clone size: .; V gene: TRBV5-1; D gene: TRBD2; CDR3 protein: CASSSRSGTSGFREQYF
J gene: TRBJ2-2; clone size: many; V gene: TRBV28; D gene: TRBD1; CDR3 protein: CASSSGTDYVNTGELFF
J gene: TRBJ1-1; clone size: .; V gene: TRBV12-3/TRBV12-4; D gene: TRBD1; CDR3 protein: CASSLGTGGTEAFF
J gene: TRBJ2-7; clone size: .; V gene: TRBV5-6; D gene: TRBD2; CDR3 protein: CASSSSGRHATYEQYF